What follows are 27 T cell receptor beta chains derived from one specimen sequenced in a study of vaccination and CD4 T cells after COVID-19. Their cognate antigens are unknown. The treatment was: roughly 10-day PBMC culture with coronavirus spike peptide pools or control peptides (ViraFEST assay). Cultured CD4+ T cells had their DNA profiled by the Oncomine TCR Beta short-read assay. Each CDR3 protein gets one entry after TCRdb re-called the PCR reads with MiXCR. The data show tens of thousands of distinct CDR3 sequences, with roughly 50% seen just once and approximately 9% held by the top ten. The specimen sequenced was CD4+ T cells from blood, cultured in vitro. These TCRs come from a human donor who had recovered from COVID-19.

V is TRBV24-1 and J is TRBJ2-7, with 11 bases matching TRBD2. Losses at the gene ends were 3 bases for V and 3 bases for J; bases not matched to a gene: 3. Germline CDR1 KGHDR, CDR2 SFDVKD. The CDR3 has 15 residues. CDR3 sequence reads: CATSDTSGSLYEQYF. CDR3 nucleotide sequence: TGTGCCACCAGTGATACTAGCGGGAGTCTCTACGAGCAGTACTTC.

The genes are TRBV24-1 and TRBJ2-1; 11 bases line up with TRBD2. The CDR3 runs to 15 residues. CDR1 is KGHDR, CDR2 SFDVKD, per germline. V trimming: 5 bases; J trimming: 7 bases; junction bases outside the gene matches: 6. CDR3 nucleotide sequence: TGTGCCACCAGTGTGAAACTAGCGGGAGCTAATGAGCAGTTCTTC. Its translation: CATSVKLAGANEQFF.

The CDR3 here is CASRPLAASYNEQFF. The CDR3 DNA sequence: TGTGCCAGCAGACCCCTAGCGGCTAGCTACAATGAGCAGTTCTTC. The genes are TRBV6-2 or TRBV6-3 and TRBJ2-1, with TRBD2 identical over 7 bases. Germline V gene data show CDR1 as MNHEY and CDR2 as SVGEGT. CDR3 length: 15 residues. Unmatched junction bases numbered 8, after V lost 6 bases and J lost 3 bases.

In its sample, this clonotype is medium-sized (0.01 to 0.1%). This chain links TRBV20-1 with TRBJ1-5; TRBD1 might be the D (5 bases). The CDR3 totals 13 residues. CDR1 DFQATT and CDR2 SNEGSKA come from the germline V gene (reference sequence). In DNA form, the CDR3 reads TGCAGCTGCACCGCAGGGAGAACGCAGCCCCAGCATTTT. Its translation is CSCTAGRTQPQHF.

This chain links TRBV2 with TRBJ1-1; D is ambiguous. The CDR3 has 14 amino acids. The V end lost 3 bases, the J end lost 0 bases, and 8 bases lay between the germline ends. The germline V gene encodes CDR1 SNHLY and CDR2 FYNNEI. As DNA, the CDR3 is TGTGCCAGCAGTGAGGCAAGGGTGAACACTGAAGCTTTCTTT. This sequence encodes CASSEARVNTEAFF.

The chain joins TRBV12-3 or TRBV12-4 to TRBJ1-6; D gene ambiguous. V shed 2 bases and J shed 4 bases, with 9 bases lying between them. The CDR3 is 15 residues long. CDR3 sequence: CASSLMAGYNSPLHF. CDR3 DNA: TGTGCCAGCAGTTTAATGGCTGGATATAATTCACCCCTCCACTTT.

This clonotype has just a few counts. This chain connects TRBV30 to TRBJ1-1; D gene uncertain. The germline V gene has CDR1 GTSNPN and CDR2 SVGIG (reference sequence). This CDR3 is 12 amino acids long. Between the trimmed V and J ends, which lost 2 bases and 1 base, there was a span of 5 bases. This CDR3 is CAWSYQNTEAFF. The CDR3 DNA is TGTGCCTGGAGTTACCAGAACACTGAAGCTTTCTTT.

In DNA, the CDR3 is TGTGCCAGCAGTGAAGGGCTAGCGGTTGATACGCAGTATTTT. This translates into CASSEGLAVDTQYF. The chain combines TRBV6-1 with TRBJ2-3; 7 nucleotides align to TRBD2. V shed 1 base and J 6 bases; nucleotides not matched to a gene: 4. CDR1 and CDR2 (germline): MNHNS, SASEGT. This CDR3 contains 14 residues.

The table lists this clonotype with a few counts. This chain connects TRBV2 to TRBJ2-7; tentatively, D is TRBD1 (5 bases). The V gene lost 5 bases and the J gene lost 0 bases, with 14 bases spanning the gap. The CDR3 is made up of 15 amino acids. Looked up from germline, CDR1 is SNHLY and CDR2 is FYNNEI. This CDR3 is CASSPRQTLSYEQYF. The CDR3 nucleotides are TGTGCCAGCAGTCCCAGACAGACCCTCTCCTACGAGCAGTACTTC. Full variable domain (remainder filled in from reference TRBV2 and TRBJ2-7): EPEVTQTPSHQVTQMGQEVILRCVPISNHLYFYWYRQILGQKVEFLVSFYNNEISEKSEIFDDQFSVERPDGSNFTLKIRSTKLEDSAMYFCASSPRQTLSYEQYFGPGTRLTVT.

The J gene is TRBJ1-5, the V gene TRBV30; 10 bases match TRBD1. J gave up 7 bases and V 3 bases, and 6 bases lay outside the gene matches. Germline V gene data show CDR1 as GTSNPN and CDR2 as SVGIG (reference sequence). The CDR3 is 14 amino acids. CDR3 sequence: CAWRGTGESQPQHF. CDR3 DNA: TGTGCCTGGAGGGGGACAGGGGAGTCGCAGCCCCAGCATTTT.

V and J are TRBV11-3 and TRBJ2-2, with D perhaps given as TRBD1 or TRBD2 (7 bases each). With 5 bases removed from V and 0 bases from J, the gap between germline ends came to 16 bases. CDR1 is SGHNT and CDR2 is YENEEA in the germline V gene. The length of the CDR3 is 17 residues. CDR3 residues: CASSPRGLAANTGELFF. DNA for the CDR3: TGTGCCAGCAGCCCAAGGGGGCTAGCGGCGAACACCGGGGAGCTGTTTTTT.

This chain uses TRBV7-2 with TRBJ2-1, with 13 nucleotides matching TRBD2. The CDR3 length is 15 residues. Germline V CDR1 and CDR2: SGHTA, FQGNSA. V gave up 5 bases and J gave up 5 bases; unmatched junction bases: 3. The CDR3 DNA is TGTGCCAGCAGCCATACTAGCGGGAGGGACAATGAGCAGTTCTTC. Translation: CASSHTSGRDNEQFF.

The CDR3 protein is CSASEGGTETYGYTF. The CDR3 DNA reads as TGCAGTGCTAGTGAAGGAGGGACAGAGACTTATGGCTACACCTTC. V gene TRBV20-1 combines with J gene TRBJ1-2; 7 bases fit TRBD1. The junction had 12 bases not matched to a gene; V was cut back by 3 bases and J by 5 bases. The germline CDR1 and CDR2 sequences are DFQATT and SNEGSKA (reference sequence). The CDR3 totals 15 residues.

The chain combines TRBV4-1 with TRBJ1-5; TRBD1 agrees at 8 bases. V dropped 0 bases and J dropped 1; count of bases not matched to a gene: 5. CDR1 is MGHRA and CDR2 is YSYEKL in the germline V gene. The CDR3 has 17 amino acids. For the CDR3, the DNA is TGCGCCAGCAGCCAAGACAGGGGGCAGGGGAGCAATCAGCCCCAGCATTTT. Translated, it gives CASSQDRGQGSNQPQHF.

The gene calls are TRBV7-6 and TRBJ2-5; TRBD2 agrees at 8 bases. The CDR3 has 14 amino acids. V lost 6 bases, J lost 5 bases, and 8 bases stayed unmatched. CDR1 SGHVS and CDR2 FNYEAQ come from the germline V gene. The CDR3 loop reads CASSPGTSRETQYF. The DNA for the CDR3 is TGTGCCAGCAGTCCAGGGACTAGTAGGGAGACCCAGTACTTC. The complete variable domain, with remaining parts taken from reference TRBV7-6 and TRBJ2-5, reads GAGVSQSPRYKVTKRGQDVALRCDPISGHVSLYWYRQALGQGPEFLTYFNYEAQQDKSGLPNDRFSAERPEGSISTLTIQRTEQRDSAMYRCASSPGTSRETQYFGPGTRLLVL.

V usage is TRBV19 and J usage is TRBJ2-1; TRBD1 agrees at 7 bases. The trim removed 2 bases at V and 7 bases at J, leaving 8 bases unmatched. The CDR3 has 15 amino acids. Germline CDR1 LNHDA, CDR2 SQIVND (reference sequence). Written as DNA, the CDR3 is TGTGCCAGTAGTATACCAGGGGGACCTGTGAATGAGCAGTTCTTC. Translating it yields CASSIPGGPVNEQFF. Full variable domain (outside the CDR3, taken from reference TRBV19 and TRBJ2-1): DGGITQSPKYLFRKEGQNVTLSCEQNLNHDAMYWYRQDPGQGLRLIYYSQIVNDFQKGDIAEGYSVSREKKESFPLTVTSAQKNPTAFYLCASSIPGGPVNEQFFGPGTRLTVL.

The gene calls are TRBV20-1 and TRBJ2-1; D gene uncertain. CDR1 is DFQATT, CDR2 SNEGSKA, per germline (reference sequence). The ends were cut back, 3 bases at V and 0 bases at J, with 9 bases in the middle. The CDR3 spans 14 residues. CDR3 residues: CSARRPSSYNEQFF. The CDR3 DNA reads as TGCAGTGCTAGGAGGCCCAGCTCCTACAATGAGCAGTTCTTC.

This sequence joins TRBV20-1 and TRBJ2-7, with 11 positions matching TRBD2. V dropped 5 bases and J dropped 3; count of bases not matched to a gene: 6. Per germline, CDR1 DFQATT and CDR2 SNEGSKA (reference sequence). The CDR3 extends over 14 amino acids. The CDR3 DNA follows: TGCAGTGCTGGGCTAGCGGGAGGTGTCTACGAGCAGTACTTC. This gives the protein CSAGLAGGVYEQYF.

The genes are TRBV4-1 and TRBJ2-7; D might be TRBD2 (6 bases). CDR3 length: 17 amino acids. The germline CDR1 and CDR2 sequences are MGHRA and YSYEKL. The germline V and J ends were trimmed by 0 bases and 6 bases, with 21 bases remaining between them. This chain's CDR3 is CASSQEAGIGPRREQYF. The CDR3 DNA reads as TGCGCCAGCAGCCAAGAAGCGGGCATAGGCCCACGCCGCGAGCAGTACTTC.

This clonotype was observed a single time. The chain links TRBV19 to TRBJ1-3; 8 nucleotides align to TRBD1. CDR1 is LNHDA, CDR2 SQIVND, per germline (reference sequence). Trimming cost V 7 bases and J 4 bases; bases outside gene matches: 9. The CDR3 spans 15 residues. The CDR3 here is CASKPVPGGGNTIYF. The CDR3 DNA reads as TGTGCCAGTAAGCCGGTCCCAGGGGGCGGAAACACCATATATTTT.

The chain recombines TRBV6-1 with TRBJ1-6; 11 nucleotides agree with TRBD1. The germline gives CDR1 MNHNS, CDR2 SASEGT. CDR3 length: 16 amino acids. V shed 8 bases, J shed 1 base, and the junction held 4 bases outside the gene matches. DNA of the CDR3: TGTGCCAGCGTTGGACAGGGGGCGTCCTATAATTCACCCCTCCACTTT. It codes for CASVGQGASYNSPLHF.

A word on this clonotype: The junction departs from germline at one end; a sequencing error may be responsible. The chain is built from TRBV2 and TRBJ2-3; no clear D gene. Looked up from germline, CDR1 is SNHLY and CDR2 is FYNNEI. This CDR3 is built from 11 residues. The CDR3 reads CASSEALPPDF. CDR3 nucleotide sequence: TGTGCCAGCAGTGAAGCTCTTCCGCCGGATTTT.

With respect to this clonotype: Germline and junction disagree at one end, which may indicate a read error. CDR3 nucleotide sequence: TGTGCCAGCAGCCTAGCCGGGGCCAACGTCCTGACTTTC. Translated, it gives CASSLAGANVLTF. J is TRBJ2-6 and V is TRBV7-9, with D possibly TRBD2 on 5 matching bases. CDR3 length: 13 amino acids. CDR1 SEHNR and CDR2 FQNEAQ come from the germline V gene (reference sequence).

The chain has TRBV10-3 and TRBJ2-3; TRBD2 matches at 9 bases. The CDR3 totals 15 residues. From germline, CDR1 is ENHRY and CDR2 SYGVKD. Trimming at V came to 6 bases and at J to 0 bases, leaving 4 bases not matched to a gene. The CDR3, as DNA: TGTGCCATCAGCCGGACTAGCGTAAGCACAGATACGCAGTATTTT. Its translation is CAISRTSVSTDTQYF.

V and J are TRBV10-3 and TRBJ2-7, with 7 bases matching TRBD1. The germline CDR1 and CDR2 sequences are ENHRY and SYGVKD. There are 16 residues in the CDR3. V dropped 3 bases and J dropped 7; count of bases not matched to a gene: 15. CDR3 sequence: CAISDLYPTGVAEQYF. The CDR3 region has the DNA TGTGCCATCAGTGATCTCTACCCCACAGGGGTGGCGGAGCAGTACTTC.

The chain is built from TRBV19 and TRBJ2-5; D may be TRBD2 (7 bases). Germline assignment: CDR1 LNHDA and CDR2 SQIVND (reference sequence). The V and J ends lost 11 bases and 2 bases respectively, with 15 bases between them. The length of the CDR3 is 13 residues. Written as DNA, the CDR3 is TGTGCCGCACGGGGGGCAGATCAAGAGACCCAGTACTTC. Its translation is CAARGADQETQYF.

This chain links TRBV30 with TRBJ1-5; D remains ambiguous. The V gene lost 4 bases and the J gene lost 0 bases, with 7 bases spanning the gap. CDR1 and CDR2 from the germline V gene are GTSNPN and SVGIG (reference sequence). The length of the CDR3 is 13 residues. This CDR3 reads CAWTRGSNQPQHF. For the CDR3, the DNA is TGTGCCTGGACCCGCGGTAGCAATCAGCCCCAGCATTTT.